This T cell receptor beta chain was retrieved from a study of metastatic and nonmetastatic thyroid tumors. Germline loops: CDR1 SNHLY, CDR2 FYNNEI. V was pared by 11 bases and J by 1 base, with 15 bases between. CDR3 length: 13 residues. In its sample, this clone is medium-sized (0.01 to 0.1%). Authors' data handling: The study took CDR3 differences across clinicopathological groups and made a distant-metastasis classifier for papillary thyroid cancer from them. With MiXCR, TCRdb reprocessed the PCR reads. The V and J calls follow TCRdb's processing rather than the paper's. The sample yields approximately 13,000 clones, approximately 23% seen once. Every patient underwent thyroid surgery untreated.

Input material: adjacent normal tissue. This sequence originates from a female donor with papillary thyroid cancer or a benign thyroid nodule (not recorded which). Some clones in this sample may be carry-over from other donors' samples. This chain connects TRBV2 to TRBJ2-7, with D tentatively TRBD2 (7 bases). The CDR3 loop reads CAASGGVSYEQYF. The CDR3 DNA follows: TGTGCCGCCTCGGGGGGCGTATCCTACGAGCAGTACTTC.